This TCR beta chain was captured by sequencing in a study of control samples from healthy donors and cancer patients. CDR3 length: 14 amino acids. Germline CDR1 and CDR2: MDHEN and SYDVKM. V shed 4 bases and J 8 bases; nucleotides not matched to a gene: 4. Data came from immunoSEQ multiplex PCR; TCRdb stores just in-frame clones and leaves some out. The sample contains approximately 90,000 clones, around four fifths of which appear only once. The TCR was taken from a man aged 30 to 45 in good health. The chain is built from TRBV28 and TRBJ1-6; TRBD1 matches at 8 bases. The sequencing sample was made of blood. CDR3 in amino acids: CASSSGQGYSPLHF. DNA for the CDR3: TGTGCCAGCAGTTCTGGACAGGGTTATTCACCCCTCCACTTT.